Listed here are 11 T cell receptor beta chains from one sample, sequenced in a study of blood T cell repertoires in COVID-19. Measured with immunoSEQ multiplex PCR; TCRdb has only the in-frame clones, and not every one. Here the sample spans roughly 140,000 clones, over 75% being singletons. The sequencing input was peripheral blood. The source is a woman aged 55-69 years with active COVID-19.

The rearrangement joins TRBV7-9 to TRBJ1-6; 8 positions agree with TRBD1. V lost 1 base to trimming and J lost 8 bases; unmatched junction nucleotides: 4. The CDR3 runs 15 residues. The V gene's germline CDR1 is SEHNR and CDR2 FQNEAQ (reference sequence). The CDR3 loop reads CASSLVGQGYSPLHF. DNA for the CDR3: TGTGCCAGCAGCTTAGTCGGACAGGGATATTCACCCCTCCACTTT.

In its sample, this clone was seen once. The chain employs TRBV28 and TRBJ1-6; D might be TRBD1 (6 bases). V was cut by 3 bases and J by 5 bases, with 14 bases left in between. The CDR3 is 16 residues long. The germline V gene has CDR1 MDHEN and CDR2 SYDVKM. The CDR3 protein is CASSFPQGPDNSPLHF. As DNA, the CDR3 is TGTGCCAGCAGTTTCCCACAGGGTCCGGATAATTCACCCCTCCACTTT. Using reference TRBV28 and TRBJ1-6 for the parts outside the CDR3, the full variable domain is DVKVTQSSRYLVKRTGEKVFLECVQDMDHENMFWYRQDPGLGLRLIYFSYDVKMKEKGDIPEGYSVSREKKERFSLILESASTNQTSMYLCASSFPQGPDNSPLHFGNGTRLTVT.

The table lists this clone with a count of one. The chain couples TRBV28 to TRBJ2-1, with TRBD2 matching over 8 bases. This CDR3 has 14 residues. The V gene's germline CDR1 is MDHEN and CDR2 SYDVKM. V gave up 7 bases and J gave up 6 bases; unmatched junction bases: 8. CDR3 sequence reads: CASTSGSPGNEQFF. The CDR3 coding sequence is TGTGCCAGCACCAGCGGGAGCCCGGGCAATGAGCAGTTCTTC.

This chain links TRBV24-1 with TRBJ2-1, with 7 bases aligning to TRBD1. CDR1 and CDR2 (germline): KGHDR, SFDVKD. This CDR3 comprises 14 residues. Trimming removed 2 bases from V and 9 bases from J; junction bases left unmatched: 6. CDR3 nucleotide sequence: TGTGCCACCAGTGATTCCCGACAGGGATTTGAGCAGTTCTTC. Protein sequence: CATSDSRQGFEQFF.

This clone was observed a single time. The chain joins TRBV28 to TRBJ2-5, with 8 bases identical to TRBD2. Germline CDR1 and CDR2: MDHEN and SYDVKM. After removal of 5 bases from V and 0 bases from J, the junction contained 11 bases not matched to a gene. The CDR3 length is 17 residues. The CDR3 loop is CASSTQGSGVYQETQYF. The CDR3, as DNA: TGTGCCAGCAGTACCCAAGGTAGCGGGGTGTACCAAGAGACCCAGTACTTC.

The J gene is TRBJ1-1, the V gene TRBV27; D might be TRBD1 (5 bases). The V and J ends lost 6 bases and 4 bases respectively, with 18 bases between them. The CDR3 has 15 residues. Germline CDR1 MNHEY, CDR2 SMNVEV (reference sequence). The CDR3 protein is CASRATGVWATEAFF. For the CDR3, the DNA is TGTGCCAGCAGAGCTACGGGGGTTTGGGCCACTGAAGCTTTCTTT.

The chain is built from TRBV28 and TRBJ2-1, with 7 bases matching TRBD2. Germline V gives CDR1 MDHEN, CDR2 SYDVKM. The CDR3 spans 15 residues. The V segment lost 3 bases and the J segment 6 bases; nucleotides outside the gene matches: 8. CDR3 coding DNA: TGTGCCAGCAGTTTCGGTGCGGGAGTGTTCAATGAGCAGTTCTTC. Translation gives CASSFGAGVFNEQFF. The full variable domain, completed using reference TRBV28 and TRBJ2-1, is DVKVTQSSRYLVKRTGEKVFLECVQDMDHENMFWYRQDPGLGLRLIYFSYDVKMKEKGDIPEGYSVSREKKERFSLILESASTNQTSMYLCASSFGAGVFNEQFFGPGTRLTVL.

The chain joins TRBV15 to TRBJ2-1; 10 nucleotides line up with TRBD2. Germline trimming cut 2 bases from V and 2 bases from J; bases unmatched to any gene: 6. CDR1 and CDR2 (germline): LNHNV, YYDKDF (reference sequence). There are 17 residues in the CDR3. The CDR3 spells CATSRSSGSPTYNEQFF. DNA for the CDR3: TGTGCCACCAGCAGATCTAGCGGGAGCCCTACCTACAATGAGCAGTTCTTC. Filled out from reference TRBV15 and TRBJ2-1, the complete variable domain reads DAMVIQNPRYQVTQFGKPVTLSCSQTLNHNVMYWYQQKSSQAPKLLFHYYDKDFNNEADTPDNFQSRRPNTSFCFLDIRSPGLGDTAMYLCATSRSSGSPTYNEQFFGPGTRLTVL.

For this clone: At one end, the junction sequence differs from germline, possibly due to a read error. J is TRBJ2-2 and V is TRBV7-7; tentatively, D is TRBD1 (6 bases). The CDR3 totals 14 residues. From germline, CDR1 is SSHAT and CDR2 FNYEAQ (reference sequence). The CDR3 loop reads CASSPTGLTGELFF. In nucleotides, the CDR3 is TGTGCTAGCAGTCCGACAGGACTCACCGGGGAGCTGTTTTTT.

In DNA, the CDR3 is TGCGCCAGCAGCCCCGGACAGGGATGGACTGAAAAACTGTTTTTT. The encoded protein is CASSPGQGWTEKLFF. The chain carries TRBV5-1 and TRBJ1-4; 8 bases are a match to TRBD1. The CDR3 spans 15 residues. Germline values: CDR1 SGHRS, CDR2 YFSETQ. V lost 4 bases and J lost 7; bases outside the gene matches: 9.

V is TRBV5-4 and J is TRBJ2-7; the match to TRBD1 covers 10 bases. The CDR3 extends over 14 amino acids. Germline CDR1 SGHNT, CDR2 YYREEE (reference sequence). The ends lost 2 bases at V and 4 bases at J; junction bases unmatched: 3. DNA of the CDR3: TGTGCCAGCAGCTTTCCGGGACAGGGGTACGAGCAGTACTTC. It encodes CASSFPGQGYEQYF. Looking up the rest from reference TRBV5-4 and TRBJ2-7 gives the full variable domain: ETGVTQSPTHLIKTRGQQVTLRCSSQSGHNTVSWYQQALGQGPQFIFQYYREEENGRGNFPPRFSGLQFPNYSSELNVNALELDDSALYLCASSFPGQGYEQYFGPGTRLTVT.